This T cell receptor beta chain comes out of a study of blood T cell repertoires in COVID-19. The overall study: The origin of the acute and convalescent COVID-19 samples was the United States, Italy and Spain. Sample material is recorded as cDNA or gDNA derived from T cells, B-cell-depleted T cells, or PBMCs.

Authors' analysis steps: Researchers report that nucleated cell counts were estimated from reference gene primer amplification. Using immunoSEQ multiplex PCR, the repertoire was profiled, and TCRdb retains in-frame clones only, with some absent. The DNA gave D and trimming, while V, J and clone size come from that table. The sample yields fewer than 150,000 clones, around 81% seen once. The CDR3 totals 15 residues. V shed 1 base, J shed 4 bases, and the junction held 3 bases outside the gene matches. From germline, CDR1 is LGHDT and CDR2 YNNKEL (reference sequence). J is TRBJ1-5 and V is TRBV3-1 (or the pseudogene TRBV3-2); the match to TRBD1 covers 8 bases. Sequenced material: peripheral blood. This clonotype was obtained from a human donor in a cohort sampled during active COVID-19. CDR3 residues: CASSQGTGGNQPQHF. In DNA, the CDR3 is TGTGCCAGCAGCCAAGGAACAGGGGGGAATCAGCCCCAGCATTTT.